A single sample gave rise to the 15 T cell receptor beta chains below, sequenced in a study of blood T cell repertoires in COVID-19 (dated by TCRdb to 2019 to 2021). Libraries were made using the immunoSEQ multiplex PCR assay. The source is immuneACCESS, and TCRdb retained only in-frame sequences with V and J called. Part of the clones is not carried over; for the studies checked, unresolved V genes explain less than half of this, and the remainder is unexplained. The sample records about 160,000 clones, 85% to 95% of which are singletons. The top ten hold 4.5% to 5.5% of the sample. The sequenced sample was peripheral blood. These receptor sequences come from a woman aged 50 to 60 with acute or convalescent COVID-19.

The V and J genes are TRBV10-2 and TRBJ2-5, with 11 bases that match TRBD2. There are 15 residues in the CDR3. V lost 2 bases, J lost 5 bases, and 4 bases stayed unmatched. Germline lookup yields CDR1 WSHSY and CDR2 SAAADI. CDR3 bases: TGCGCCAGCAGTGAGACTAGCGGGAGTGGGGAGACCCAGTACTTC. Residues: CASSETSGSGETQYF.

Here the CDR3 DNA reads TGTGCCACCAGTGATACAGGACGGACCTACGAGCAGTACTTC. Its translation: CATSDTGRTYEQYF. The chain is built from TRBV24-1 and TRBJ2-7; the D gene is possibly TRBD1 (5 bases). The CDR3 runs to 14 residues. Trimming removed 3 bases at V and 2 bases at J, with 10 bases between. Germline lookup yields CDR1 KGHDR and CDR2 SFDVKD.

The rearrangement joins TRBV18 to TRBJ1-1; TRBD1 might be the D (5 bases). Germline V CDR1 and CDR2: KGHSH, LQKENI. The V end was cut by 1 base, the J end by 2 bases, with 14 bases between. CDR3 length: 16 amino acids. The CDR3 reads CASSPRVQGGNTEAFF. The CDR3 DNA follows: TGTGCCAGCTCACCACGGGTCCAGGGAGGAAACACTGAAGCTTTCTTT.

This clone was seen only once. The chain links TRBV28 to TRBJ1-5; D is perhaps TRBD1 (5 bases). The germline V gene has CDR1 MDHEN and CDR2 SYDVKM. CDR3 length equals 14 residues. Trimming shortened V by 10 bases and J by 7 bases, and 20 bases separated the two germline ends. The CDR3 nucleotides are TGTGCCACCTCACTCCCGGGGGGGGGACAGCCCCAGCATTTT. It yields the protein CATSLPGGGQPQHF.

A single count supports this clone. V and J are TRBV5-1 and TRBJ2-1; D gene uncertain. This CDR3 has 14 amino acids. Per the germline V gene, CDR1 is SGHRS and CDR2 is YFSETQ. Trimming took 0 bases from V and 4 from J, leaving 8 bases between them. Written as DNA, the CDR3 is TGCGCCAGCAGCTTGGAGATAGAGTACAATGAGCAGTTCTTC. This encodes CASSLEIEYNEQFF. The variable domain in full, completed from reference TRBV5-1 and TRBJ2-1, reads KAGVTQTPRYLIKTRGQQVTLSCSPISGHRSVSWYQQTPGQGLQFLFEYFSETQRNKGNFPGRFSGRQFSNSRSEMNVSTLELGDSALYLCASSLEIEYNEQFFGPGTRLTVL.

The chain uses TRBV6-5 and TRBJ1-2, with a tentative D call TRBD1 (5 bases). This CDR3 has 14 residues. The germline V and J ends were trimmed by 7 bases and 2 bases, with 14 bases remaining between them. The germline V gene encodes CDR1 MNHEY and CDR2 SVGAGI. The CDR3 nucleotides are TGTGCCAGCACCGGCGGGGGGAAGAACTATGGCTACACCTTC. This codes for CASTGGGKNYGYTF.

The chain recombines TRBV30 with TRBJ2-2; 9 nucleotides line up with TRBD1. Germline CDR1 and CDR2: GTSNPN and SVGIG (reference sequence). J lost 3 bases, V lost 5 bases, and 4 bases had no gene match. The CDR3 is 14 residues long. The CDR3 sequence is CAWGRQGDTGELFF. CDR3 DNA: TGTGCCTGGGGGAGACAGGGGGACACCGGGGAGCTGTTTTTT.

The J gene is TRBJ2-3, the V gene TRBV6-5; D is ambiguous. Trimming shortened V by 7 bases and J by 4 bases, and 9 bases separated the two germline ends. The CDR3 spans 12 residues. The germline V gene has CDR1 MNHEY and CDR2 SVGAGI. The CDR3 is CASTLYADTQYF. The CDR3 bases are TGTGCCAGCACGCTATACGCAGATACGCAGTATTTT.

This chain joins TRBV13 and TRBJ1-1; no firm D call. Trimming pared 1 base from V and 1 base from J, leaving 10 bases between. From germline, CDR1 is PRHDT and CDR2 FYEKMQ (reference sequence). This CDR3 contains 15 residues. The CDR3, as DNA: TGTGCCAGCAGCTTAGACCGGTTAGAGAACACTGAAGCTTTCTTT. Its translation: CASSLDRLENTEAFF.

The V call is TRBV2, the J call TRBJ2-3, with 7 bases lining up with TRBD1. CDR3 length: 16 amino acids. Germline lookup yields CDR1 SNHLY and CDR2 FYNNEI. Unmatched junction bases numbered 13, after V lost 8 bases and J lost 2 bases. DNA of the CDR3: TGTGCCAGCGGCTACACCGGGACAGATCTCACAGATACGCAGTATTTT. It is translated as CASGYTGTDLTDTQYF.

The chain combines TRBV6-6 with TRBJ1-5, with TRBD1 identical over 8 bases. The CDR3 contains 16 residues. Germline V gene sequence: CDR1 MNHNY, CDR2 SVGAGI (reference sequence). V shed 5 bases, J shed 7 bases, and the junction held 13 bases outside the gene matches. CDR3: CASSPSAGGYSQPQHF. CDR3 DNA: TGTGCCAGCAGTCCCTCGGCAGGGGGCTACTCCCAGCCCCAGCATTTT.

This clone was observed a handful of times. The V call is TRBV5-6, the J call TRBJ1-1; TRBD1 matches at 7 bases. Germline V gives CDR1 SGHDT, CDR2 YYEEEE. The CDR3 covers 14 residues. Trimming cost V 5 bases and J 5 bases; bases outside gene matches: 9. CDR3 nucleotide sequence: TGTGCCAGCAGTTCGACAGGGTCCCGGACTGAAGCTTTCTTT. This codes for CASSSTGSRTEAFF.

The chain carries TRBV7-6 and TRBJ2-3, with D maybe TRBD2 (6 bases). This CDR3 is 16 amino acids long. Trimming pared 5 bases from V and 2 bases from J, leaving 17 bases between. The germline CDR1 and CDR2 sequences are SGHVS and FNYEAQ. This chain's CDR3 is CASSPLVSGNTDTQYF. The CDR3 bases are TGTGCCAGCAGCCCTCTGGTTAGCGGAAACACAGATACGCAGTATTTT.

The CDR3 loop is CAWSVGGPGNTEAFF. Written as DNA, the CDR3 is TGTGCCTGGAGTGTAGGAGGTCCGGGGAACACTGAAGCTTTCTTT. The chain recombines TRBV30 with TRBJ1-1; D uncertain. Trimming shortened V by 0 bases and J by 1 base, and 12 bases separated the two germline ends. Germline CDR1 and CDR2: GTSNPN and SVGIG (reference sequence). This CDR3 is built from 15 residues. Full variable domain (remainder filled in from reference TRBV30 and TRBJ1-1): SQTIHQWPATLVQPVGSPLSLECTVEGTSNPNLYWYRQAAGRGLQLLFYSVGIGQISSEVPQNLSASRPQDRQFILSSKKLLLSDSGFYLCAWSVGGPGNTEAFFGQGTRLTVV.

The gene calls are TRBV5-1 and TRBJ1-2, with D perhaps TRBD1 (6 bases). The CDR3 is 13 amino acids. Germline assignment: CDR1 SGHRS and CDR2 YFSETQ. V was trimmed by 4 bases and J by 7 bases, leaving 14 bases between them. The CDR3 loop reads CASSVLSGAGYTF. The CDR3 coding sequence is TGCGCCAGCAGCGTTTTGTCAGGGGCTGGCTACACCTTC.